Below, 11 T cell receptor beta chains from the same sample are listed, as sequenced in a study of beta chain features in type 1 diabetes. What was sequenced were expressed TCRB transcripts, since all of the isolated RNA had been reverse transcribed. This table comes from immunoSEQ multiplex PCR, and its TCRdb copy is limited to in-frame clones, with some not included. The top ten hold around 0.039% of the sample, which has about 410,000 clones, about 14% seen once. Sequencing was performed on naive CD4+ T cells from blood. The receptors here all came from a man aged 25 to 40 in good health.

The genes are TRBV18 and TRBJ2-1; D gene unclear. The CDR3 has 11 amino acids. V dropped 2 bases and J dropped 8 bases, with 4 bases sitting between them. Germline V gives CDR1 KGHSH, CDR2 LQKENI. Here the CDR3 reads CASSPFDEQFF. CDR3 nucleotides: TGTGCCAGCTCACCATTCGATGAGCAGTTCTTC. The full variable domain, completed using reference TRBV18 and TRBJ2-1, is NAGVMQNPRHLVRRRGQEARLRCSPMKGHSHVYWYRQLPEEGLKFMVYLQKENIIDESGMPKERFSAEFPKEGPSILRIQQVVRGDSAAYFCASSPFDEQFFGPGTRLTVL.

The chain links TRBV30 to TRBJ1-5, with 7 nucleotides matching TRBD1. Germline V gene sequence: CDR1 GTSNPN, CDR2 SVGIG (reference sequence). The CDR3 extends over 12 amino acids. Trimming cost V 5 bases and J 4 bases; bases outside gene matches: 2. In nucleotides, the CDR3 is TGTGCCTGGGACAGGGCTAATCAGCCCCAGCATTTT. Translating it yields CAWDRANQPQHF.

A few counts support this clone. This chain joins TRBV11-3 and TRBJ1-1; no reliable D call. Trimming removed 5 bases from V and 1 base from J, with 17 bases in between. The germline gives CDR1 SGHNT, CDR2 YENEEA. This CDR3 region has 16 residues. CDR3 in DNA: TGTGCCAGCAGCCCAAGAACACGGGAGTGGAACACTGAAGCTTTCTTT. Amino acids: CASSPRTREWNTEAFF.

This clone was seen a handful of times. The gene calls are TRBV4-3 and TRBJ2-1, with TRBD2 matching over 9 bases. The V and J ends lost 1 base and 10 bases, in that order; junction bases with no gene match: 8. The length of the CDR3 is 15 residues. The germline gives CDR1 LGHNA, CDR2 YSLEER. The CDR3 here is CASSQGLAAPGEQFF. For the CDR3, the DNA is TGCGCCAGCAGCCAAGGACTAGCGGCGCCGGGGGAGCAGTTCTTC.

The sample holds a few counts of this clone. The chain carries TRBV5-4 and TRBJ2-3; perhaps TRBD2 as D (5 bases). The CDR3 has 15 residues. Between the trimmed V and J ends, which lost 4 bases and 5 bases, there was a span of 17 bases. CDR1 SGHNT and CDR2 YYREEE come from the germline V gene (reference sequence). The CDR3 coding sequence is TGTGCCAGCAGCGGCGGACGCCCCGGGAAAGATACGCAGTATTTT. Amino acid sequence: CASSGGRPGKDTQYF.

V is TRBV7-8 and J is TRBJ1-5, with D possibly matching TRBD1 (6 bases). The V end was cut by 4 bases, the J end by 3 bases, with 16 bases between. The CDR3 extends over 16 amino acids. Germline CDR1 SGHVS, CDR2 FQNEAQ. DNA for the CDR3: TGTGCCAGCAGCTCAGTTCTGGGACACCCCAATCAGCCCCAGCATTTT. Translation: CASSSVLGHPNQPQHF.

This clone has just a few counts. This sequence joins TRBV6-5 and TRBJ2-3, with 10 bases fitting TRBD2. CDR3 size: 15 residues. The V gene's germline CDR1 is MNHEY and CDR2 SVGAGI. V lost 5 bases, J lost 2 bases, and 4 bases stayed unmatched. DNA for the CDR3: TGTGCCAGCAGTATCGGACTAGCGGCCACAGATACGCAGTATTTT. Translated, it gives CASSIGLAATDTQYF.

This clone has just a few counts. J is TRBJ2-1 and V is TRBV5-6; TRBD2 is a possible D gene (5 bases). The CDR3 extends over 15 amino acids. Germline V CDR1 and CDR2: SGHDT, YYEEEE. V shed 1 base and J shed 7 bases, with 15 bases lying between them. CDR3 amino acids: CASSLIPSLRNEQFF. DNA of the CDR3: TGTGCCAGCAGCTTGATTCCTAGCCTCAGGAATGAGCAGTTCTTC.

The rearrangement uses TRBV7-8 and TRBJ1-1; 7 nucleotides agree with TRBD1. This CDR3 is built from 14 residues. V lost 4 bases, J lost 4 bases, and 6 bases stayed unmatched. CDR1 and CDR2 from the germline V gene are SGHVS and FQNEAQ. The CDR3 DNA is TGTGCCAGCAGCTCGGGACAGCGGTCCACTGAAGCTTTCTTT. Amino acid sequence: CASSSGQRSTEAFF.

The V call is TRBV4-3, the J call TRBJ2-5; D is tentatively TRBD1 or TRBD2 (6 bases each). V was shortened by 0 bases and J by 5 bases, with 16 bases between the two germline ends. The CDR3 is 16 amino acids. The germline gives CDR1 LGHNA, CDR2 YSLEER. The CDR3 is CASSQDRGSGGETQYF. In nucleotides, the CDR3 is TGCGCCAGCAGCCAAGATAGGGGGAGCGGAGGGGAGACCCAGTACTTC.

The V gene is TRBV4-3, the J gene TRBJ1-2; D is undetermined. Trimming left V 0 bases short and J 6 bases short, with 11 bases between. Germline V gives CDR1 LGHNA, CDR2 YSLEER. The CDR3 sequence is 14 residues long. The CDR3 sequence is CASSQEAGAHGYTF. Here the CDR3 DNA reads TGCGCCAGCAGCCAAGAGGCGGGAGCTCATGGCTACACCTTC.